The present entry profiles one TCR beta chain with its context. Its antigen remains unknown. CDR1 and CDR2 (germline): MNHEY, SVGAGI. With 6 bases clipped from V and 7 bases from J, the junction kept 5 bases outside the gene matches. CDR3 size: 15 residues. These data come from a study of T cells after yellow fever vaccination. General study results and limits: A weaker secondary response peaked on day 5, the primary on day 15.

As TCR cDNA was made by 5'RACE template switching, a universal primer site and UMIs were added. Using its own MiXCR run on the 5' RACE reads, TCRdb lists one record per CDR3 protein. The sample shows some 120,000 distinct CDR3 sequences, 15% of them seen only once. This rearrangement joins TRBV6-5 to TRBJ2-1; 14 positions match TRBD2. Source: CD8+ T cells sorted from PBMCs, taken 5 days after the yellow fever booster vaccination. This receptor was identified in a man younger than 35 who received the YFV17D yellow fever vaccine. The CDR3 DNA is TGTGCCAGCAGCGAGACTAGCGGGGGGGGAAATGAGCAGTTCTTC. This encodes CASSETSGGGNEQFF.